The next 10 T cell receptor beta chains were all read from a single sample in a study of CD8+CD57+ T cells in acquired aplastic anemia. Genomic DNA constituted the template upon which TCR beta VDJ and CDR3 profiling was performed. TCRdb ran MiXCR on the reads and lists one entry per CDR3 protein. The repertoire includes roughly 180,000 distinct CDR3 sequences, just over 45% of them detected once, and 2.5% to 3.5% sits in the top ten. Sequenced input: sorted CD4+, CD8+, or CD8+CD57+ T cells (not recorded which) from PBMCs. These receptors all stem from a human donor in good health.

The chain uses TRBV24-1 and TRBJ2-5; D perhaps matches TRBD1 (6 bases). Trimming removed 2 bases at V and 2 bases at J, with 8 bases between. Germline loops: CDR1 KGHDR, CDR2 SFDVKD. The CDR3 spans 14 residues. The CDR3 DNA is TGTGCCACCAGTGATTGGGACAAACAAGAGACCCAGTACTTC. Amino acid sequence: CATSDWDKQETQYF.

As for this clonotype: A read error may produce the germline difference seen at one junction end. The chain employs TRBV19 and TRBJ2-1; tentative D call: TRBD2 (5 bases). The CDR3 is 18 amino acids. Looked up from germline, CDR1 is LNHDA and CDR2 is SQIVND (reference sequence). CDR3 residues: CASSGGTIGRWAYNKQFF. The CDR3 DNA follows: TGTGCCAGTAGTGGAGGCACGATCGGAAGATGGGCCTACAATAAGCAGTTCTTC.

The rearrangement uses TRBV5-5 and TRBJ2-7; 8 positions match TRBD1. CDR3 length: 15 amino acids. J was trimmed by 2 bases and V by 4 bases; bases with no gene match: 8. CDR1 SGHKS and CDR2 YYEKEE come from the germline V gene (reference sequence). CDR3 region: CASSPTGQATYEQYF. CDR3 nucleotide sequence: TGTGCCAGCAGCCCTACGGGACAGGCGACCTACGAGCAGTACTTC.

This clonotype was found a few times. Since a much larger clone is just one base distant, this may be a read error. V gene TRBV6-1 combines with J gene TRBJ2-7; D is undetermined. V dropped 11 bases and J dropped 2 bases, with 19 bases sitting between them. CDR3 length: 14 amino acids. Germline lookup yields CDR1 MNHNS and CDR2 SASEGT. The DNA for the CDR3 is TGTGCCGGCACCGACTCATTAAGCCCCTACGAGCAGTACTTC. Residues: CAGTDSLSPYEQYF.

Ten or more counts support this clonotype. The genes are TRBV24-1 and TRBJ2-7; D remains unclear. CDR3 length: 15 amino acids. Germline lookup yields CDR1 KGHDR and CDR2 SFDVKD. V was cut by 1 base and J by 3 bases, with 12 bases left in between. This chain's CDR3 is CATSDFTARGYEQYF. For the CDR3, the DNA is TGTGCCACCAGTGATTTCACAGCCAGAGGCTACGAGCAGTACTTC.

The chain links TRBV18 to TRBJ2-3; D is perhaps TRBD1 or TRBD2 (5 bases each). Per germline, CDR1 KGHSH and CDR2 LQKENI. Trimming stripped 4 bases from V and 2 bases from J, with 16 bases between. CDR3 length: 16 residues. In nucleotides, the CDR3 is TGTGCCAGCTCACTTTCCGGGACGGGAAACACAGATACGCAGTATTTT. This gives the protein CASSLSGTGNTDTQYF.

This clonotype was picked up many times. The V and J genes are TRBV25-1 and TRBJ2-3; D is possibly TRBD2 (5 bases). Trimming took 0 bases from V and 1 from J, leaving 17 bases between them. This CDR3 spans 18 amino acids. Germline CDR1 and CDR2: MGHDK and SYGVNS. The chain's CDR3 is CASSEYIRGIQGTDTQYF. The CDR3 nucleotides are TGTGCCAGCAGTGAATATATACGGGGAATCCAAGGCACAGATACGCAGTATTTT.

This clonotype was seen ten or more times. The chain employs TRBV3-1 and TRBJ1-6; possible D gene TRBD1, 6 bases. There are 17 residues in the CDR3. In germline, CDR1 is LGHDT, CDR2 YNNKEL (reference sequence). Trimming removed 0 bases from V and 5 bases from J, with 14 bases in between. The CDR3 nucleotides are TGTGCCAGCAGCCAAGATTTTAGGGGGGCGAATAATTCACCCCTCCACTTT. It codes for CASSQDFRGANNSPLHF.

This clonotype occurred many times. The chain is built from TRBV7-3 and TRBJ1-3; TRBD1 is a possible D gene (5 bases). Trimming took off 2 bases at V and 4 bases at J, with 12 bases between the two ends. This CDR3 has 15 amino acids. CDR1 SGHTA and CDR2 FQGTGA come from the germline V gene. The CDR3 region has the DNA TGTGCCAGCAGCTTATTCGGGGGATCCGGAAACACCATATATTTT. It encodes CASSLFGGSGNTIYF. Filled out from reference TRBV7-3 and TRBJ1-3, the complete variable domain reads GAGVSQTPSNKVTEKGKYVELRCDPISGHTALYWYRQSLGQGPEFLIYFQGTGAADDSGLPNDRFFAVRPEGSVSTLKIQRTERGDSAVYLCASSLFGGSGNTIYFGEGSWLTVV.

As to this clonotype: A clone one base away is much larger, so this may be a read error. The gene calls are TRBV12-5 and TRBJ2-5; D is possibly TRBD1 (6 bases). V was trimmed by 7 bases and J by 2 bases, leaving 11 bases between them. CDR1 is LGHNT and CDR2 is FRNRAP in the germline V gene. The CDR3 covers 13 residues. As DNA, the CDR3 is TGTGCTAGTGTTGACAGGCTACAAGAGACCCAGTACTTC. Amino acid sequence: CASVDRLQETQYF. Drawing the rest from reference TRBV12-5 and TRBJ2-5, the complete variable domain is DARVTQTPRHKVTEMGQEVTMRCQPILGHNTVFWYRQTMMQGLELLAYFRNRAPLDDSGMPKDRFSAEMPDATLATLKIQPSEPRDSAVYFCASVDRLQETQYFGPGTRLLVL.